The clone carrying this T cell receptor (beta chain) was observed a handful of times. Its target is not known. These data are taken from a study of CD8 T cells in Susac syndrome. Study-level results: Only a relatively small number of individuals were included in the TCR sequencing and HLA analysis.

CD8+ and CD4+ T cells from blood underwent TCR beta sequencing. Those who served as multiple sclerosis controls were treatment-naive patients with stable or active relapsing-remitting disease. Random hexamers served to reverse transcribe about 0.45 to 1 ug RNA. Across 54 Vbeta and 13 Jbeta, TCR beta CDR3 was amplified with immunoSEQ multiplex PCR. TCRdb fed the immunoSEQ multiplex PCR reads into MiXCR, producing one record per CDR3 protein. The table includes 120,000 to 150,000 distinct CDR3 sequences, around 96% detected once. Material for sequencing was CD4+ T cells from PBMCs. The TCR originated in a human donor with multiple sclerosis.

The CDR3 DNA is TGTGCCTGGAGTGTAGGGCTAGCGGTAGAGACCCAGTACTTC. Protein: CAWSVGLAVETQYF. V and J are TRBV30 and TRBJ2-5; TRBD2 matches 7 bases. Germline V lookup: CDR1 GTSNPN, CDR2 SVGIG (reference sequence). The CDR3 length is 14 residues. The V gene end was trimmed by 0 bases and the J gene end by 4 bases; junction bases not matched to a gene: 5.